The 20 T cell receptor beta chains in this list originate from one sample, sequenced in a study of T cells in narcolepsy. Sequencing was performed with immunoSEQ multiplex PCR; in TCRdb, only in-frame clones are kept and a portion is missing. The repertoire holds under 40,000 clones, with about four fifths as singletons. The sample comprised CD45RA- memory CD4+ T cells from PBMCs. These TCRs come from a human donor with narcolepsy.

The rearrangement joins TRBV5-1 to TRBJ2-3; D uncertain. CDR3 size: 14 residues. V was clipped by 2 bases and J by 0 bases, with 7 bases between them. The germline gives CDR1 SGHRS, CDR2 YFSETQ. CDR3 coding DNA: TGCGCCAGCAGCTTCTGGGGTAGCACAGATACGCAGTATTTT. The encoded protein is CASSFWGSTDTQYF.

In nucleotides, the CDR3 is TGTGCCAGCAGCGAAAAAATACTAGCGGGTACCGGGGAGCTGTTTTTT. This codes for CASSEKILAGTGELFF. The chain recombines TRBV6-1 with TRBJ2-2, with 9 bases lining up with TRBD2. After removal of 6 bases from V and 5 bases from J, the junction contained 10 bases not matched to a gene. There are 16 residues in the CDR3. Looked up from germline, CDR1 is MNHNS and CDR2 is SASEGT.

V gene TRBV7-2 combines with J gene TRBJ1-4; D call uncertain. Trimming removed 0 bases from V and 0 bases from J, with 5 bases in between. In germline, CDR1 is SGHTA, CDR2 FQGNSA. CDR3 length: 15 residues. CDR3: CASSLAAATNEKLFF. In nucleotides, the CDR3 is TGTGCCAGCAGCTTAGCGGCGGCAACTAATGAAAAACTGTTTTTT.

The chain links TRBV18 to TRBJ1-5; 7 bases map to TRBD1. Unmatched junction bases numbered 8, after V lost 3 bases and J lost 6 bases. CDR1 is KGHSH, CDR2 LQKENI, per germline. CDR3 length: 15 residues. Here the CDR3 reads CASSPETGSGQPQHF. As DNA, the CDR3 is TGTGCCAGCTCACCCGAGACAGGGTCGGGTCAGCCCCAGCATTTT. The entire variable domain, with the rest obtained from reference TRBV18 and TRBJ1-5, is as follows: NAGVMQNPRHLVRRRGQEARLRCSPMKGHSHVYWYRQLPEEGLKFMVYLQKENIIDESGMPKERFSAEFPKEGPSILRIQQVVRGDSAAYFCASSPETGSGQPQHFGDGTRLSIL.

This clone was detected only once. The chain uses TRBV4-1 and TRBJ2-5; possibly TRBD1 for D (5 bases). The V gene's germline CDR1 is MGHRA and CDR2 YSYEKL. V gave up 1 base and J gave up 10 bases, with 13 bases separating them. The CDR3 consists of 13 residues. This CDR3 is CASSQGGGTYQYF. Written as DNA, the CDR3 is TGCGCCAGCAGCCAAGGGGGCGGTACCTACCAGTACTTC.

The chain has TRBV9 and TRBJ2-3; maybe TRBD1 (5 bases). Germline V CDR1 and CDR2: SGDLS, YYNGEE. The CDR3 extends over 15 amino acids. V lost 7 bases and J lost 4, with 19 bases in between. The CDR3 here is CASSPQGQAPDTQYF. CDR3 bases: TGTGCCAGCTCCCCCCAAGGACAAGCACCAGATACGCAGTATTTT.

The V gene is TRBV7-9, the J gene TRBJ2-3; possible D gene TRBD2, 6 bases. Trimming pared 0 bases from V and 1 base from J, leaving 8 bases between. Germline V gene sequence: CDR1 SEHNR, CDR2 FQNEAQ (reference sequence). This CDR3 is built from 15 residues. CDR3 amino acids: CASSLAAGRTDTQYF. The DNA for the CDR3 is TGTGCCAGCAGCTTAGCCGCGGGACGCACAGATACGCAGTATTTT.

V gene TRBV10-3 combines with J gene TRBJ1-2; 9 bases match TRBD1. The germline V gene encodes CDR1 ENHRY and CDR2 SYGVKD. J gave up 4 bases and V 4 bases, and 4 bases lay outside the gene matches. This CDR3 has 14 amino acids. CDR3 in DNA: TGTGCCATCAGTGGGACAGGGGAATTCTATGGCTACACCTTC. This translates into CAISGTGEFYGYTF.

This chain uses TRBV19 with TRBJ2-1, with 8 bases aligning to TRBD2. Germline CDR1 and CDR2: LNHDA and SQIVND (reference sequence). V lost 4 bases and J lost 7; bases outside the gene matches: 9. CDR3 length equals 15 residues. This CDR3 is CASSNEREPRNEQFF. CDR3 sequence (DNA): TGTGCCAGTAGTAATGAGCGGGAGCCGCGAAATGAGCAGTTCTTC.

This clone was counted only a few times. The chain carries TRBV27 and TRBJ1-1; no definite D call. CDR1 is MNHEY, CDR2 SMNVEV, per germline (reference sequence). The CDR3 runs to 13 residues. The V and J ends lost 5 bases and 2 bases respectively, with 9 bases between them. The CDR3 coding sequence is TGTGCCAGCAGTACGTCCAGAAACACTGAAGCTTTCTTT. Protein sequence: CASSTSRNTEAFF.

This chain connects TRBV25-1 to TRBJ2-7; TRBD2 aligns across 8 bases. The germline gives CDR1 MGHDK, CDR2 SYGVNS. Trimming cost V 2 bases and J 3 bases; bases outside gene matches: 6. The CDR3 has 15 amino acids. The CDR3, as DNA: TGTGCCAGCAGTGAACCCAATAGCGGGATCTACGAGCAGTACTTC. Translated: CASSEPNSGIYEQYF.

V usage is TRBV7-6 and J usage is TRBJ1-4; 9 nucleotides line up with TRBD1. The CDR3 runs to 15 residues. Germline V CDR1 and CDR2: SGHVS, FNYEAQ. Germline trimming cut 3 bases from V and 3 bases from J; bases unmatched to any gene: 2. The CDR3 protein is CASSFRQGANEKLFF. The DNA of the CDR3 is TGTGCCAGCAGCTTCCGACAGGGGGCTAATGAAAAACTGTTTTTT.

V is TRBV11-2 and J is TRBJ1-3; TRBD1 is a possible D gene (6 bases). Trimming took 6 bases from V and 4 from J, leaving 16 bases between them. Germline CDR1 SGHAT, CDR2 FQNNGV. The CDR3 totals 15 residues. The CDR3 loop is CASREYRARGNTIYF. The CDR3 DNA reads TGTGCCAGCAGGGAGTACAGGGCGAGAGGAAACACCATATATTTT.

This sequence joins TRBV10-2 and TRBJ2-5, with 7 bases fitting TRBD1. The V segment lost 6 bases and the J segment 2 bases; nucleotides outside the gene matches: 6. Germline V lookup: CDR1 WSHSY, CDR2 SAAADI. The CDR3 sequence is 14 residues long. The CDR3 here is CASRRTGRQETQYF. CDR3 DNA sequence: TGCGCCAGCAGAAGGACAGGACGACAAGAGACCCAGTACTTC.

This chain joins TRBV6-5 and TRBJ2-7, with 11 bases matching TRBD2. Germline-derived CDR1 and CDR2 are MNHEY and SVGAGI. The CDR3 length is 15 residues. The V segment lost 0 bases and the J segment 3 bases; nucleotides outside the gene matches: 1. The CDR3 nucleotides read TGTGCCAGCAGTTACTCGGGACTAGCGGTCTACGAGCAGTACTTC. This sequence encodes CASSYSGLAVYEQYF.

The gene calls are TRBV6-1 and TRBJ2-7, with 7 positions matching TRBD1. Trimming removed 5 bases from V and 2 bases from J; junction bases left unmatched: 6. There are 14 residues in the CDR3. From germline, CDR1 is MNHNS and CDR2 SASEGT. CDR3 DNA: TGTGCCAGCAGTCAGGGGGTACAGACCTACGAGCAGTACTTC. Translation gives CASSQGVQTYEQYF.

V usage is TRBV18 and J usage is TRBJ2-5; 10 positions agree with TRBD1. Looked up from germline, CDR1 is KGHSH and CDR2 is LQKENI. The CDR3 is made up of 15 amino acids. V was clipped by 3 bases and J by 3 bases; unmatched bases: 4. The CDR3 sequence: CASSPTGQGKETQYF. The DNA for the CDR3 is TGTGCCAGCTCACCCACGGGACAGGGGAAAGAGACCCAGTACTTC.

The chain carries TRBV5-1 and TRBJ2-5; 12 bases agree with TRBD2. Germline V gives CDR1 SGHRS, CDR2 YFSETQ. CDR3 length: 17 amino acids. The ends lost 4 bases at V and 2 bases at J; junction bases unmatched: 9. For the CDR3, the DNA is TGCGCCAGCAGCGCGGGTCAGCTAGCGGGAGGGCAAGAGACCCAGTACTTC. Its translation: CASSAGQLAGGQETQYF.

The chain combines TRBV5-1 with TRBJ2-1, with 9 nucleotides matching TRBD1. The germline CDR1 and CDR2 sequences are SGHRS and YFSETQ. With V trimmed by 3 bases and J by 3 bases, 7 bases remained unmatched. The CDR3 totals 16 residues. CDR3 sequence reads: CASSYRTGGGYNEQFF. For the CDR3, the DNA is TGCGCCAGCAGCTACCGCACAGGGGGCGGCTACAATGAGCAGTTCTTC.

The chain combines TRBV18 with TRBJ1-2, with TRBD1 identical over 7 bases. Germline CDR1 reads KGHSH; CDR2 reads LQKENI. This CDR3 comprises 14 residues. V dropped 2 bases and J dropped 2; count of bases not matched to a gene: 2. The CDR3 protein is CASSPGTDNYGYTF. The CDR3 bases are TGTGCCAGCTCACCAGGGACAGACAACTATGGCTACACCTTC.